A single sample is the source of the 10 T cell receptor beta chains below, sequenced in a study of early T cells in non-severe SARS-CoV-2 infection. Using its own MiXCR run on the 5' RACE reads, TCRdb lists one record per CDR3 protein. Of tens of thousands of distinct CDR3 sequences in the sample, about a tenth were seen once. Sequencing was carried out using whole blood. All receptors derive from an adult who was a healthcare worker with PCR-confirmed SARS-CoV-2 infection or an uninfected control (not recorded which).

This clonotype was counted a few times. This chain joins TRBV6-6 and TRBJ2-3; the D gene could be TRBD1 or TRBD2 (5 bases each). The CDR3 sequence is 15 residues long. Germline CDR1 is MNHNY and CDR2 is SVGAGI (reference sequence). Trimming shortened V by 7 bases and J by 10 bases, and 24 bases separated the two germline ends. Written as DNA, the CDR3 is TGTGCCAGCACCTCGCAGCAGGGTAGCGATAGAGCGCAGTATTTT. Encoded protein: CASTSQQGSDRAQYF.

This chain connects TRBV12-3 or TRBV12-4 to TRBJ2-1; D call uncertain. This CDR3 region has 13 residues. Trimming cost V 6 bases and J 3 bases, with 9 bases left between them. In DNA, the CDR3 is TGTGCCAGCAGCTCTGAGATCTACAATGAGCAGTTCTTC. Amino acids: CASSSEIYNEQFF.

Points on this clonotype: The junction shows a germline mismatch at one end, possibly a read error. J is TRBJ2-7 and V is TRBV27; D possibly uses TRBD1 or TRBD2 (5 bases each). Germline loops: CDR1 MNHEY, CDR2 SMNVEV (reference sequence). CDR3 length: 17 residues. The CDR3 region has the DNA TGCGCCAGCAGTCGGGACCGGGCCCCGCGGGCCTTCTACGAGCAGTACTTC. Translating it yields CASSRDRAPRAFYEQYF.

This clonotype was detected a few times. The chain uses TRBV5-5 and TRBJ2-1; D assignment may be TRBD1 or TRBD2 (5 bases each). Trimming pared 4 bases from V and 3 bases from J, leaving 17 bases between. Germline V gene sequence: CDR1 SGHKS, CDR2 YYEKEE (reference sequence). The CDR3 runs 16 residues. The CDR3 DNA sequence: TGTGCCAGCAGCCTTCAGGGAGCCATTTACTACAATGAGCAGTTCTTC. It yields the protein CASSLQGAIYYNEQFF.

The chain uses TRBV28 and TRBJ1-4; D is uncertain. The germline gives CDR1 MDHEN, CDR2 SYDVKM. Trimming left V 5 bases short and J 0 bases short, with 10 bases between. The CDR3 is 15 residues long. DNA for the CDR3: TGTGCCAGCAGTCTTCATGCCTCAACTAATGAAAAACTGTTTTTT. Its protein is CASSLHASTNEKLFF.

The rearrangement joins TRBV7-9 to TRBJ2-2; the D is unclear. V was cut by 7 bases and J by 2 bases, with 11 bases left in between. The CDR3 has 14 residues. Germline assignment: CDR1 SEHNR and CDR2 FQNEAQ (reference sequence). The CDR3 sequence is CASTTVINTGELFF. DNA of the CDR3: TGTGCCAGCACAACGGTGATAAACACCGGGGAGCTGTTTTTT.

This clonotype showed up just a few times. This sequence joins TRBV12-3 or TRBV12-4 and TRBJ2-2; TRBD2 is a possible D gene (6 bases). V lost 8 bases and J lost 0, with 13 bases in between. The CDR3 loop spans 15 amino acids. CDR3 sequence reads: CASLSVAANTGELFF. CDR3 coding DNA: TGTGCCAGCCTCTCCGTAGCGGCGAACACCGGGGAGCTGTTTTTT.

The V and J genes are TRBV7-2 and TRBJ1-5; 7 bases line up with TRBD1. Germline V lookup: CDR1 SGHTA, CDR2 FQGNSA. Unmatched junction bases numbered 14, after V lost 8 bases and J lost 7 bases. This CDR3 region has 15 residues. The CDR3 sequence is CASGKQGSIVQPQHF. CDR3 DNA: TGTGCCAGCGGAAAACAGGGGAGTATAGTGCAGCCCCAGCATTTT.

The chain combines TRBV6-2 or TRBV6-3 with TRBJ2-1, with 8 bases matching TRBD2. The CDR3 sequence is 17 residues long. Germline V gene lookup returns CDR1 MNHEY and CDR2 SVGEGT. Trimming removed 0 bases from V and 4 bases from J; junction bases left unmatched: 8. CDR3 nucleotides: TGTGCCAGCAGTTACTCGAAGCTAGCGGGTTTATACAATGAGCAGTTCTTC. Protein: CASSYSKLAGLYNEQFF.

The chain links TRBV28 to TRBJ2-1; TRBD2 matches 9 bases. The V segment lost 4 bases and the J segment 4 bases; nucleotides outside the gene matches: 5. Germline lookup yields CDR1 MDHEN and CDR2 SYDVKM. This CDR3 contains 15 residues. The CDR3 loop reads CASSSQREVYNEQFF. The CDR3 nucleotides are TGTGCCAGCAGTTCCCAGCGGGAGGTTTACAATGAGCAGTTCTTC.